A single sample is the source of the 27 T cell receptor beta chains below, sequenced in a study of cytomegalovirus exposure and HLA in healthy donors. The repertoire was sequenced with immunoSEQ multiplex PCR; TCRdb's copy has only in-frame clones and lacks some. The profile covers 250,000 to 400,000 clones, with 88% appearing a single time and around 0.88% taken by the ten largest. Sequenced material: PBMCs. The source is a man aged 30 to 39 in good health and CMV-seronegative.

This clone was detected only a few times. The chain is built from TRBV27 and TRBJ1-1; D is unclear. The CDR3 is 14 amino acids. Germline assignment: CDR1 MNHEY and CDR2 SMNVEV (reference sequence). The V end lost 5 bases, the J end lost 0 bases, and 10 bases lay between the germline ends. The CDR3, as DNA: TGTGCCAGCAGTGAGGATTCGATGAACACTGAAGCTTTCTTT. Its protein product is CASSEDSMNTEAFF.

This clone was counted a single time. The rearrangement uses TRBV4-1 and TRBJ2-7; 9 bases align to TRBD1. V shed 5 bases, J shed 3 bases, and the junction held 5 bases outside the gene matches. The germline gives CDR1 MGHRA, CDR2 YSYEKL. The CDR3 length is 14 residues. CDR3 region: CASSYRDRDYEQYF. The CDR3 nucleotides are TGCGCCAGCAGCTACCGGGACAGGGACTACGAGCAGTACTTC.

This rearrangement joins TRBV7-9 to TRBJ1-3; D gene unclear. There are 11 residues in the CDR3. The germline V gene encodes CDR1 SEHNR and CDR2 FQNEAQ (reference sequence). V gave up 5 bases and J gave up 7 bases, with 6 bases separating them. The CDR3 here is CASSVRNTIYF. As DNA, the CDR3 is TGTGCCAGCAGCGTTCGGAACACCATATATTTT.

The V call is TRBV6-5, the J call TRBJ1-1, with 7 bases lining up with TRBD1. The V gene's germline CDR1 is MNHEY and CDR2 SVGAGI. This CDR3 is 14 amino acids long. Trimming at V came to 6 bases and at J to 1 base, leaving 5 bases not matched to a gene. The CDR3 here is CASRSGQANTEAFF. CDR3 coding DNA: TGTGCCAGCAGATCCGGACAGGCGAACACTGAAGCTTTCTTT.

V gene TRBV6-5 combines with J gene TRBJ1-2; unclear D gene. There are 12 residues in the CDR3. Per the germline V gene, CDR1 is MNHEY and CDR2 is SVGAGI. Trimming pared 0 bases from V and 6 bases from J, leaving 5 bases between. CDR3 residues: CASSYSRNGYTF. As DNA, the CDR3 is TGTGCCAGCAGTTACTCGAGAAATGGCTACACCTTC.

This sequence joins TRBV10-3 and TRBJ1-1; 7 nucleotides agree with TRBD1. CDR1 ENHRY and CDR2 SYGVKD come from the germline V gene. The CDR3 consists of 15 residues. Trimming took 1 base from V and 5 from J; bases not matched to a gene: 7. Here the CDR3 DNA reads TGTGCCATCAGTGAGTTGACAGGGCTTCTGACTGAAGCTTTCTTT. This translates into CAISELTGLLTEAFF.

In this sample, this clone turned up once. This sequence joins TRBV6-5 and TRBJ2-1; 14 nucleotides match TRBD2. Trimming at V came to 0 bases and at J to 10 bases, leaving 2 bases not matched to a gene. Germline assignment: CDR1 MNHEY and CDR2 SVGAGI. The CDR3 is made up of 15 amino acids. CDR3: CASSYSTSGRGEQFF. CDR3 bases: TGTGCCAGCAGTTACTCGACTAGCGGGAGGGGGGAGCAGTTCTTC.

V is TRBV6-6 and J is TRBJ2-1, with D possibly matching TRBD2 (5 bases). CDR3 size: 14 residues. Trimming left V 6 bases short and J 2 bases short, with 11 bases between. Germline lookup yields CDR1 MNHNY and CDR2 SVGAGI (reference sequence). The CDR3 protein is CASRRPGTYNEQFF. The CDR3 DNA is TGTGCCAGCAGACGCCCCGGGACCTACAATGAGCAGTTCTTC.

The sample holds one count of this clone. The CDR3 spells CASSVYGGTDTQYF. The CDR3 coding sequence is TGTGCCAGCAGTGTGTACGGCGGGACAGATACGCAGTATTTT. V usage is TRBV2 and J usage is TRBJ2-3, with D possibly TRBD2 on 5 matching bases. Trimming pared 4 bases from V and 3 bases from J, leaving 11 bases between. In germline, CDR1 is SNHLY, CDR2 FYNNEI. This CDR3 is built from 14 residues.

This clone was detected a few times. This chain links TRBV5-1 with TRBJ2-7; D call uncertain. Between the trimmed V and J ends, which lost 1 base and 3 bases, there was a span of 8 bases. Germline-derived CDR1 and CDR2 are SGHRS and YFSETQ. The CDR3 has 13 amino acids. CDR3 sequence reads: CASSLTVGYEQYF. Written as DNA, the CDR3 is TGCGCCAGCAGCTTGACAGTGGGCTACGAGCAGTACTTC.

This sequence joins TRBV7-2 and TRBJ1-5; D is possibly TRBD1 (6 bases). Per germline, CDR1 SGHTA and CDR2 FQGNSA. CDR3 size: 15 residues. Trimming took off 5 bases at V and 6 bases at J, with 17 bases between the two ends. The CDR3 sequence: CASSPASGAGQPQHF. In DNA form, the CDR3 reads TGTGCCAGCAGCCCCGCTTCAGGGGCAGGTCAGCCCCAGCATTTT.

The chain employs TRBV19 and TRBJ1-2; maybe TRBD1 (5 bases). The V gene's germline CDR1 is LNHDA and CDR2 SQIVND (reference sequence). V lost 3 bases, J lost 1 base, and 9 bases lay in between. The CDR3 runs 14 residues. This CDR3 reads CASSIEGLNYGYTF. CDR3 bases: TGTGCCAGTAGTATTGAGGGACTTAACTATGGCTACACCTTC.

A note on this clone: At one end the junction does not follow the germline gene, possibly because of a read error. The V call is TRBV5-1, the J call TRBJ2-7; 10 nucleotides agree with TRBD2. The germline gives CDR1 SGHRS, CDR2 YFSETQ. CDR3 length: 15 amino acids. The CDR3 loop is CASRLDSGGTYEQYF. As DNA, the CDR3 is TGCGCCAGCAGATTGGATAGCGGGGGGACTTACGAGCAGTACTTC.

This clone is a singleton in its sample. The chain is built from TRBV19 and TRBJ1-5; D may be TRBD1 (6 bases). CDR3 length: 16 amino acids. Trimming took off 4 bases at V and 1 base at J, with 14 bases between the two ends. The germline CDR1 and CDR2 sequences are LNHDA and SQIVND (reference sequence). In nucleotides, the CDR3 is TGTGCCAGTAGTAACCCACAGGGTAACAGCAATCAGCCCCAGCATTTT. This encodes CASSNPQGNSNQPQHF.

The chain combines TRBV18 with TRBJ2-1, with 8 bases aligning to TRBD1. Trimming removed 6 bases from V and 4 bases from J; junction bases left unmatched: 2. Germline lookup yields CDR1 KGHSH and CDR2 LQKENI. This CDR3 is 13 amino acids long. The CDR3 DNA reads TGTGCCAGCTCGCGACAGGGGTACAATGAGCAGTTCTTC. Translation: CASSRQGYNEQFF.

The rearrangement uses TRBV15 and TRBJ2-7, with 7 bases matching TRBD2. The germline gives CDR1 LNHNV, CDR2 YYDKDF (reference sequence). The V gene end was trimmed by 1 base and the J gene end by 6 bases; junction bases not matched to a gene: 12. The CDR3 spans 16 residues. The chain's CDR3 is CATSRGGGGVIGEQYF. Written as DNA, the CDR3 is TGTGCCACCAGCAGAGGCGGTGGGGGGGTCATAGGCGAGCAGTACTTC. The variable domain in full, with the rest retrieved from reference TRBV15 and TRBJ2-7, is DAMVIQNPRYQVTQFGKPVTLSCSQTLNHNVMYWYQQKSSQAPKLLFHYYDKDFNNEADTPDNFQSRRPNTSFCFLDIRSPGLGDTAMYLCATSRGGGGVIGEQYFGPGTRLTVT.

This chain links TRBV2 with TRBJ1-5; 9 bases match TRBD1. V lost 4 bases, J lost 0 bases, and 10 bases stayed unmatched. The CDR3 contains 18 residues. Germline V lookup: CDR1 SNHLY, CDR2 FYNNEI. This CDR3 reads CASSVRGTGYYSNQPQHF. In nucleotides, the CDR3 is TGTGCCAGCAGTGTAAGGGGGACAGGGTATTATAGCAATCAGCCCCAGCATTTT.

The count of this clone is one. The chain recombines TRBV4-2 with TRBJ2-7; TRBD2 is a possible D gene (7 bases). V was cut by 5 bases and J by 2 bases, with 16 bases left in between. Germline V gives CDR1 LGHNA, CDR2 YNFKEQ. This CDR3 spans 15 amino acids. The CDR3 protein is CASSSSVGGPYEQYF. The CDR3 DNA follows: TGTGCCAGCAGCTCCTCGGTGGGGGGGCCCTACGAGCAGTACTTC.

J is TRBJ2-5 and V is TRBV5-1; no clear D gene. Germline V gene sequence: CDR1 SGHRS, CDR2 YFSETQ. V lost 5 bases and J lost 0, with 11 bases in between. The length of the CDR3 is 14 residues. This chain's CDR3 is CASSLSQYQETQYF. In DNA, the CDR3 is TGCGCCAGCAGTCTGTCCCAGTACCAAGAGACCCAGTACTTC.

This rearrangement joins TRBV9 to TRBJ1-2, with TRBD1 matching 10 bases. This CDR3 contains 17 residues. The trim removed 0 bases at V and 8 bases at J, leaving 13 bases unmatched. Germline CDR1 reads SGDLS; CDR2 reads YYNGEE. The CDR3: CASSVAATGGPRGGYTF. CDR3 nucleotides: TGTGCCAGCAGCGTAGCCGCGACAGGGGGCCCTCGGGGGGGCTACACCTTC.

The gene calls are TRBV5-6 and TRBJ1-2; D perhaps matches TRBD1 (5 bases). This CDR3 is built from 14 residues. V was clipped by 0 bases and J by 4 bases, with 10 bases between them. Germline V lookup: CDR1 SGHDT, CDR2 YYEEEE. The CDR3, as DNA: TGTGCCAGCAGCTTGGCGAGGACACCCTATGGCTACACCTTC. Its protein is CASSLARTPYGYTF.

The genes are TRBV4-3 and TRBJ1-1, with 7 nucleotides matching TRBD1. Germline CDR1 and CDR2: LGHNA and YSLEER. The CDR3 runs to 12 residues. The V gene end was trimmed by 3 bases and the J gene end by 8 bases; junction bases not matched to a gene: 3. Here the CDR3 reads CASSHLTGEAFF. CDR3 DNA sequence: TGCGCCAGCAGCCATCTGACAGGGGAAGCTTTCTTT.

The chain joins TRBV12-5 to TRBJ1-5, with 7 bases that match TRBD1. Germline values: CDR1 LGHNT, CDR2 FRNRAP. The junction had 3 bases not matched to a gene; V was cut back by 5 bases and J by 2 bases. This CDR3 is built from 14 residues. The CDR3 nucleotides are TGTGCTAGTGGTACCGGGACAGGCAATCAGCCCCAGCATTTT. Protein sequence: CASGTGTGNQPQHF.

The rearrangement joins TRBV6-1 to TRBJ2-5; D uncertain. V dropped 6 bases and J dropped 5 bases, with 10 bases sitting between them. This CDR3 is 12 amino acids long. Germline V gives CDR1 MNHNS, CDR2 SASEGT. The CDR3 DNA reads TGTGCCAGCAGCTTCGTCTTTGAGACCCAGTACTTC. Translation: CASSFVFETQYF.

The chain is built from TRBV11-2 and TRBJ1-1, with D possibly being TRBD1 (6 bases). The CDR3 covers 16 residues. The ends were cut back, 2 bases at V and 1 base at J, with 14 bases in the middle. Looked up from germline, CDR1 is SGHAT and CDR2 is FQNNGV. The CDR3 nucleotides are TGTGCCAGCAGCTTACCTCGAGGGGGGGCGAACACTGAAGCTTTCTTT. Its translation is CASSLPRGGANTEAFF.

This chain uses TRBV18 with TRBJ1-6, with 8 bases fitting TRBD1. Germline-derived CDR1 and CDR2 are KGHSH and LQKENI. After removal of 2 bases from V and 7 bases from J, the junction contained 7 bases not matched to a gene. The CDR3 has 16 amino acids. The CDR3 sequence is CASSPGSTGGNSPLHF. The CDR3 DNA follows: TGTGCCAGCTCACCAGGCTCTACAGGGGGAAATTCACCCCTCCACTTT.

V is TRBV19 and J is TRBJ1-4, with TRBD1 identical over 10 bases. Trimming cost V 5 bases and J 4 bases; bases outside gene matches: 1. CDR1 is LNHDA and CDR2 is SQIVND in the germline V gene (reference sequence). This CDR3 has 14 residues. The CDR3 DNA sequence: TGTGCCAGTAGTGGGACAGGGGTTAATGAAAAACTGTTTTTT. Translating gives CASSGTGVNEKLFF.